The clone carrying this TCR beta chain was detected many times. Its antigen remains unidentified. The ends lost 0 bases at V and 5 bases at J; junction bases unmatched: 4. The CDR3 has 16 residues. CDR1 is MNHEY and CDR2 is SMNVEV in the germline V gene (reference sequence). Clinical Activity Scores of at least 3, NOSPECS grades of at least 4 and durations under 3 months characterized ophthalmopathy patients. PBMCs were obtained from under 13 ml fresh peripheral blood. This entry belongs to a study of T cells in Graves' hyperthyroidism and ophthalmopathy. Overall study: Peripheral blood was obtained at initial diagnosis, preceding any treatment. Study results and caveats: By a 13 V-J model, ophthalmopathy was set apart from stable hyperthyroidism.

RNA transcripts served as the template for amplifying TCR beta CDR3 regions. The HTBI primer set drove a first-round RT-PCR of the TCR CDR3. From the multiplex PCR reads, TCRdb called clonotypes with MiXCR, one entry per CDR3 protein. The profile shows about 600,000 distinct CDR3 sequences, approximately 16% of them singletons. The V and J genes are TRBV27 and TRBJ2-3; 11 bases map to TRBD2. This clonotype was obtained from a woman in her forties with Graves' ophthalmopathy. Sequences were obtained from blood. The DNA for the CDR3 is TGTGCCAGCAGTTTATCGTTAGCGGGAGGGCGAGATACGCAGTATTTT. It is translated as CASSLSLAGGRDTQYF.